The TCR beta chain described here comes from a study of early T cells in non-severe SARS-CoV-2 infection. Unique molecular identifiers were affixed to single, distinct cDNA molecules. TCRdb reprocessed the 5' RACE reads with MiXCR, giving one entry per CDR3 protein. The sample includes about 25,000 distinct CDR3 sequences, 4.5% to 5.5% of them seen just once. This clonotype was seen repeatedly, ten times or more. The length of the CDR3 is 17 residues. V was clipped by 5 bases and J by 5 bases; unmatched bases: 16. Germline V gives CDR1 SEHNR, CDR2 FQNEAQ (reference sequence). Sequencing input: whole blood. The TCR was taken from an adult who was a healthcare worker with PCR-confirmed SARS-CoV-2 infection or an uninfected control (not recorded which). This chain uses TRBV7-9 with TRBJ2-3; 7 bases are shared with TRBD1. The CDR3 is CASSPGTAVWRRDTQYF. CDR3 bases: TGTGCCAGCAGCCCTGGGACAGCCGTCTGGAGAAGAGATACGCAGTATTTT.